This T cell receptor beta chain was found in a study of PD-1 blockade in mismatch repair-deficient tumors. Here immunoSEQ multiplex PCR was the method, and the copy in TCRdb shows in-frame clones only, minus some. The table shows under 50,000 clones, with approximately 80% occurring only once. Overall study findings and caveats: Tumor-resident clones, often absent from pretreatment blood, expanded after pembrolizumab and then contracted.

This clone was recorded a few times. Its target is not known. The TCR originated in an adult with mismatch repair-deficient cancer. This sample comprised PBMCs, obtained about 40 weeks after starting pembrolizumab.

DNA for the CDR3: TGTGCCAGCAGTTTCCGCGGGACAGGGGACTACGAGCAGTACTTC. This codes for CASSFRGTGDYEQYF. This sequence joins TRBV27 and TRBJ2-7, with 10 bases matching TRBD1. The V gene end was trimmed by 3 bases and the J gene end by 3 bases; junction bases not matched to a gene: 5. Germline assignment: CDR1 MNHEY and CDR2 SMNVEV (reference sequence). The CDR3 spans 15 residues.